This T cell receptor beta chain came from a study of tumor and adjacent non-tumor tissue in lung cancer. Study-level results: Higher tumor TCR diversity was associated with shorter survival.

The CDR3 length is 14 residues. Germline V gives CDR1 MDHEN, CDR2 SYDVKM. Losses at the gene ends were 2 bases for V and 8 bases for J; bases not matched to a gene: 8. A note on this clonotype: What it binds is not known.

No cell sorting was done before RNA was extracted from the tissue. Distant lung tissue was collected more than 3 cm away from the tumor edge. TCRbeta libraries were built with three rounds of nested PCR, modified from ARM-PCR. TCRdb itself ran the multiplex PCR reads through MiXCR, one entry per CDR3 protein. There are around 74,000 distinct CDR3 sequences in the sample; approximately 71% occur only once, and approximately 30% lies in the top ten. The gene calls are TRBV28 and TRBJ1-2; 7 bases agree with TRBD1. This TCR came from a woman between 45 and 60 years old with non-small cell lung cancer. Source material: distant non-tumor lung tissue. The CDR3 protein is CASSLDRDREGYTF. In DNA, the CDR3 is TGTGCCAGCAGTTTAGACAGGGACCGAGAGGGCTACACCTTC.